A selection of T cell receptor beta chains follows, all from one sample in a study of cytomegalovirus exposure and HLA in healthy donors. The assay was immunoSEQ multiplex PCR, and TCRdb's table has in-frame clones only and misses some. The data contain some 78,000 clones, about four fifths of them singletons. The specimen sequenced was PBMCs. The receptor source for this set is a man aged 50 to 59 in good health and CMV-seropositive. Each CDR3 is given with its conserved first and last residue. The D gene is left open where the match is weak. Clone size is shown for a subset of rows, as once, few, many or a class of expanded clone.

TRBJ2-5	-	-	TRBV19	TGTGCCAGTAGTATCCGGGCTTTGGGCCTAGCGACAAACGCTCGGGGAGAAGAGACCCAGTACTTC	CASSIRALGLATNARGEETQYF
TRBJ2-2	once	TRBD2	TRBV6-4	TGTGCCAGCCGGCCGGGAGGGCGAAACACCGGGGAGCTGTTTTTT	CASRPGGRNTGELFF
TRBJ2-7	-	-	TRBV5-6	TGTGCCAGCAGCTTGGCAGGCGAGCAGTACTTC	CASSLAGEQYF
TRBJ2-7	-	-	TRBV5-4	TGTGCCAGCAGCCGACACTTCCAGGGAGGCAGCTACGAGCAGTACTTC	CASSRHFQGGSYEQYF
TRBJ2-6	-	-	TRBV7-2	TGTGCCAGCAGCTTAGGAGGGAGAGCCAACGTCCTGACTTTC	CASSLGGRANVLTF
TRBJ1-1	few	-	TRBV7-3	TGTGCCAGCAGCCCCCAGGGATGGGGCACTGAAGCTTTCTTT	CASSPQGWGTEAFF
TRBJ1-2	-	-	TRBV29-1	TGCAGCGACGACTCTTCGGGCAGGGTGGACGGCTACACCTTC	CSDDSSGRVDGYTF
TRBJ2-3	-	-	TRBV19	TGTGCCAGTAGTGTGGCAGACACAGATACGCAGTATTTT	CASSVADTDTQYF
TRBJ1-1	-	-	TRBV29-1	TGCAGCGTTGATGGGGCAGCGAGCACTGAAGCTTTCTTT	CSVDGAASTEAFF
TRBJ1-1	-	-	TRBV5-1	TGCGCCAGCAGCTTACAGCTTACTAGCACTGAAGCTTTCTTT	CASSLQLTSTEAFF
TRBJ2-1	-	TRBD2	TRBV10-1	TGCGCCAGCAGTGGGCCGGCGGGGGGAGTGGGCTCCTACAATGAGCAGTTCTTC	CASSGPAGGVGSYNEQFF
TRBJ1-4	few	TRBD1	TRBV29-1	TGCAGCGTACTTTCCGGGACAGGATATAATGAAAAACTGTTTTTT	CSVLSGTGYNEKLFF
TRBJ1-4	medium-sized	TRBD1	TRBV19	TGTGCCAGTAGTTCTACCGGGACAGGGTTTAATGAAAAACTGTTTTTT	CASSSTGTGFNEKLFF
TRBJ1-5	-	TRBD1	TRBV5-4	TGTGCCAGCAGCCCGGACAGGGGCGATCAGCCCCAGCATTTT	CASSPDRGDQPQHF
TRBJ1-1	few	TRBD1	TRBV12-5	TGTGCTAGTGGTTTGACCCCTACGACAGGGAAGAACACTGAAGCTTTCTTT	CASGLTPTTGKNTEAFF
TRBJ2-1	-	-	TRBV5-4	TGTGCCAGCAGCCAGTTCCAGCGCAGTAATGAGCAGTTCTTC	CASSQFQRSNEQFF
TRBJ1-2	-	TRBD1	TRBV5-8	TGTGCCAGCAACCCGTCCCCGGGACAGGGGGCTCGCTACACCTTC	CASNPSPGQGARYTF
TRBJ2-5	-	-	TRBV7-7	TGTGCCAGCAGCCCCCTAGCCCGTGGGGAGACCCAGTACTTC	CASSPLARGETQYF
TRBJ2-3	-	-	TRBV5-6	TGTGCCAGCAGCTTAGCACCCCGCACAGATACGCAGTATTTT	CASSLAPRTDTQYF
TRBJ2-3	-	-	TRBV5-6	TGTGCCAGCATCAGAACACCGATAAGCACAGATACGCAGTATTTT	CASIRTPISTDTQYF
TRBJ2-7	-	-	TRBV7-3	TGTGCCAGCAGCTTAACGAGACAGAGCGACGAGCAGTACTTC	CASSLTRQSDEQYF
TRBJ2-3	-	-	TRBV5-1	TGCGCCAGCAGCTTGTCCGGTAGCACAGATACGCAGTATTTT	CASSLSGSTDTQYF
TRBJ2-5	-	TRBD2	TRBV6-5	TGTGCCAGCAGCCAAACTAGCGGGATCGAGACCCAGTACTTC	CASSQTSGIETQYF
TRBJ2-3	few	TRBD1	TRBV6-5	TGTGCCAGCAGTTACTCGAGAGGGGGCCGCACAGATACGCAGTATTTT	CASSYSRGGRTDTQYF
TRBJ1-1	-	TRBD1	TRBV30	TGTGCCTGGACCAACACAGGGGGCACTGAAGCTTTCTTT	CAWTNTGGTEAFF
TRBJ2-7	-	-	TRBV7-9	TGTGCCAGCAGCTTAGAGGGGAACCCAGTCCTCTCCGAGCAGTACTTC	CASSLEGNPVLSEQYF
TRBJ1-2	-	-	TRBV7-9	TGTGCCAGCAGCTTAGAGGGGCGGAACTATGGCTACACCTTC	CASSLEGRNYGYTF
TRBJ2-7	-	-	TRBV10-3	TGTGCCATCCGCGGGACGGCCTCCTACGAGCAGTACTTC	CAIRGTASYEQYF
TRBJ1-4	-	-	TRBV11-2	TGTGCCAGCAGCTGGGGGGGGGACGGCGATGAAAAACTGTTTTTT	CASSWGGDGDEKLFF
TRBJ2-3	-	TRBD2	TRBV2	TGTGCCAGCAGGGTGAGCGGGAGTCCGGATACGCAGTATTTT	CASRVSGSPDTQYF
TRBJ2-1	-	-	TRBV7-2	TGTGCCAGCAGCATAAGAGGGCAATCCTACAATGAGCAGTTCTTC	CASSIRGQSYNEQFF
TRBJ2-3	-	TRBD2	TRBV9	TGTGCCAGCAGCGTGACTAGCCAGTATACGCAGTATTTT	CASSVTSQYTQYF
TRBJ1-5	-	TRBD1	TRBV6-5	TGTGCCAGCAGTATTGGAGGACAGGGCAATCAGCCCCAGCATTTT	CASSIGGQGNQPQHF
TRBJ2-1	-	-	TRBV30	TGTGCCTGGTCCGTCAAACTCCGGGCACCTCTAGCCCACAATGAGCAGTTCTTC	CAWSVKLRAPLAHNEQFF
TRBJ1-3	once	-	TRBV5-5	TGTGCCAGCAGCTTGGGACAGGACCTAAACACCATATATTTT	CASSLGQDLNTIYF
TRBJ1-2	-	TRBD1	TRBV7-2	TGTGCCAGCAGCACCGTCCGGGACAGGGGTGGCTACACCTTC	CASSTVRDRGGYTF
TRBJ2-7	-	TRBD1	TRBV6-1	TGTGCCAGCATCTTGACAGGGGGCTCGTACGAGCAGTACTTC	CASILTGGSYEQYF
TRBJ2-1	-	-	TRBV30	TGTGCCTGGAGTTTACCGATTCACAGGGCTTTGGACAATGAGCAGTTCTTC	CAWSLPIHRALDNEQFF
TRBJ2-1	-	TRBD1	TRBV28	TGTGCCAGCAGTTTACCTCCACAGGGGGGATTGGGGGTTTTTGTCTTC	CASSLPPQGGLGVFVF
TRBJ2-7	once	-	TRBV5-1	TGCGCCAGCAGCGGACAACAGGGCTACGAGCAGTACTTC	CASSGQQGYEQYF
TRBJ2-1	-	TRBD2	TRBV5-1	TGCGCCAGCGGCCCGCCTAGCGGGGGGAACTACAATGAGCAGTTCTTC	CASGPPSGGNYNEQFF
TRBJ2-3	-	TRBD2	TRBV7-3	TGTGCCAGCAGCCGGGGACTAGCGGGGCACCACACAGATACGCAGTATTTT	CASSRGLAGHHTDTQYF
TRBJ2-5	-	-	TRBV5-1	TGCGCCAGCAGCGGCGGGACTTTTGGGGAGACCCAGTACTTC	CASSGGTFGETQYF
TRBJ2-7	-	TRBD2	TRBV7-9	TGTGCCAGCAGCCCCAGGGGGGCGGCTAGCGGGAGTAGCGAGCAGTACTTC	CASSPRGAASGSSEQYF
TRBJ2-3	-	TRBD1	TRBV9	TGTGCCAGCAGTAAGGACAGGGGATCCACAGATACGCAGTATTTT	CASSKDRGSTDTQYF
TRBJ1-2	once	TRBD1	TRBV2	TGTGCCAGCAAGGTCACTCGACAGGGGGCCTCTACGGGCTTC	CASKVTRQGASTGF
TRBJ1-1	few	-	TRBV6-1	TGTGCCAGCATGTCAGGACAGAAAGCTTTCTTT	CASMSGQKAFF
TRBJ1-1	once	-	TRBV7-8	TGTGCCAGCAGCTTAGACTTGGGGAGGACTGAAGCTTTCTTT	CASSLDLGRTEAFF
TRBJ2-3	-	TRBD2	TRBV4-1	TGCGCCAGCAGCCTGAAGCGGGACAGCACAGATACGCAGTATTTT	CASSLKRDSTDTQYF
TRBJ1-1	few	-	TRBV9	TGTGCCAGCAGCGTAACAGGGAGCACTGAAGCTTTCTTT	CASSVTGSTEAFF